This TCR beta chain was captured in a study of blood T cells in healthy people across ages. Deletions cut 4 bases from V and 2 bases from J, with 10 bases between. This CDR3 is built from 14 residues. Germline V CDR1 and CDR2: SGHTA, FQGNSA. As concerns this clonotype: Its cognate antigen is unknown.

The donors, all healthy, were Caucasians living in Russia, aged 6 to 90. The second PCR ran roughly 6 to 11 cycles with a sample-barcoded 5' primer and J-beta primers. Each sample yielded at least 3 million CDR3-containing paired-end reads. TCRdb reprocessed the 5' RACE reads with MiXCR, giving one entry per CDR3 protein. The sample shows 1.8 million or so distinct CDR3 sequences, 30% to 40% of them seen only once. Study-level findings and limits: Those diversity estimates obtained from one million T cells were thought to be underestimates.

Material: blood. The chain has TRBV7-2 and TRBJ2-3; D is unresolved. This TCR derives from a human donor in good health. In DNA form, the CDR3 reads TGTGCCAGCAGCTCAATCAGAAACACAGATACGCAGTATTTT. Protein product: CASSSIRNTDTQYF.